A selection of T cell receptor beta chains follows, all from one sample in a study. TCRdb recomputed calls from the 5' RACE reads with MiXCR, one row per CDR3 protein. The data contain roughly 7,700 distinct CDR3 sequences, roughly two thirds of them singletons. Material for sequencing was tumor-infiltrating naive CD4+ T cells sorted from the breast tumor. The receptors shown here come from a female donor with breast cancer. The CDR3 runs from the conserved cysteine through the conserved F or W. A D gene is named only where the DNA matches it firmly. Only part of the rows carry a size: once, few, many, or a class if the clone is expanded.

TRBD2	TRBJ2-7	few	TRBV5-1	TGCGCCAGCAGCTTGGCGGTACGGGAGGACGAGCAGTACTTC	CASSLAVREDEQYF
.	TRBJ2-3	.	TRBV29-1	TGCAGCCCTACTGACACGCCTGGCACAGATACGCAGTATTTT	CSPTDTPGTDTQYF
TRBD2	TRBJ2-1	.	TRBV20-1	TGCAGTGCTCCCCGGGACTACTCCTACAATGAGCAGTTCTTC	CSAPRDYSYNEQFF
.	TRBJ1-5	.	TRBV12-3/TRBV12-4	TGTGCCAGCAGTTCGCAGAGTCAGCCCCAGCATTTT	CASSSQSQPQHF
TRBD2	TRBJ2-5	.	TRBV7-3	TGTGCCAGCAGCCCCCGGGCTAGCGGGAGGGCGGAGACCCAGTACTTC	CASSPRASGRAETQYF
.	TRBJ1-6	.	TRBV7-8	TGTGCCAGCAGCCGTCTCGGTTCCGTCGGGAATTCACCCCTCCACTTT	CASSRLGSVGNSPLHF
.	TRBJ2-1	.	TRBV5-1	TGTGCCAGCAGCGGGCATCGGGTAAGCTCCTACAATGAGCAGTTCTTC	CASSGHRVSSYNEQFF
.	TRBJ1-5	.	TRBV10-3	TGTGCCATCACGGCAGGGGTCAATCAGCCCCAGCATTTT	CAITAGVNQPQHF
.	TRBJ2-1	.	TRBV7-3	TGTGCCAGCGGGGGGATGGATGAGCAGTTCTTC	CASGGMDEQFF
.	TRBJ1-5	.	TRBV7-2	TGTGCCAGCAGCTTCTCGAGGTCAGGGGCCGACAATCAGCCCCAGCATTTT	CASSFSRSGADNQPQHF
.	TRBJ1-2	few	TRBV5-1	TGCGCCAGCAGCGAACGGGTGGGAAACTATGGCTACACCTTC	CASSERVGNYGYTF
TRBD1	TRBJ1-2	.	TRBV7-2	TGTGCCAGCAGCTTAAATTCGGGACAGACCTATGGCTACACCTTC	CASSLNSGQTYGYTF
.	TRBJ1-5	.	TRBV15	TGTGCCACCAGCTTAGAGGGACAGCCCCAGCATTTT	CATSLEGQPQHF
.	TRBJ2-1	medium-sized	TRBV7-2	TGTGCCAGCAGCTTAGTGGGGACTCGATACAATGAGCAGTTCTTC	CASSLVGTRYNEQFF
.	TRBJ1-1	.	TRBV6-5	TGTGCCAGCAGTTATAATACGAACACTGAAGCTTTCTTT	CASSYNTNTEAFF
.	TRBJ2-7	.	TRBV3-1	TGTGCCAGCAGCACAAGCCGCTACGAGCAGTACTTC	CASSTSRYEQYF
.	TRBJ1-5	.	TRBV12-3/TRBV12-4	TGTGCCAGCAGTTTCATAGCGGGGACGGGGCAGCCCCAGCATTTT	CASSFIAGTGQPQHF
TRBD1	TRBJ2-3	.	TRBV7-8	TGTGCCACCAGTGACCCCACCGGGACAGGGAGAGATACGCAGTATTTT	CATSDPTGTGRDTQYF
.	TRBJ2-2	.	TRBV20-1	TGCAGTGCTAGAGGGGACTTTACGAACACCGGGGAGCTGTTTTTT	CSARGDFTNTGELFF
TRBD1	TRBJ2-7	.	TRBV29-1	TGCAGCGTTTCCCAACAGGGGGCCTGGGGGCAGTACTTC	CSVSQQGAWGQYF
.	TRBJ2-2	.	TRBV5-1	TGCGCCAGCAGCCCGGAAGGGGGGTGGAGCACCGGGGAGCTGTTTTTT	CASSPEGGWSTGELFF
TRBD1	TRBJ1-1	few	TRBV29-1	TGCAGCGGAGGACAGGGGGCATTTGAAGCTTTCTTT	CSGGQGAFEAFF
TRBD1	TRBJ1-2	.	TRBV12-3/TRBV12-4	TGTGCCAGCAGTACGGGACAGCACTATGGCTACACCTTC	CASSTGQHYGYTF
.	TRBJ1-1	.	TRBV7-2	TGTGCCAGCAGCTTTTCCGGGGCCATGAACACTGAAGCTTTCTTT	CASSFSGAMNTEAFF
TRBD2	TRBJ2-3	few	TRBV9	TGTGCCAGCAGCTTTGGCGGGAGGGTCACAGATACGCAGTATTTT	CASSFGGRVTDTQYF
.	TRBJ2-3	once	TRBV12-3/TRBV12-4	TGTGCCAGCGGTTTGGGACGCACAGATACGCAGTATTTT	CASGLGRTDTQYF
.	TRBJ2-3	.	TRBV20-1	TGCAGTGCTAGAGTACAGGGAACAGATACGCAGTATTTT	CSARVQGTDTQYF
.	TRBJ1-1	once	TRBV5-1	TGCGCCAGCAGATATGAAACGAACACTGAAGCTTTCTTT	CASRYETNTEAFF
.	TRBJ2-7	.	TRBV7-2	TGTGCCAGCAGCCCTAGGGGACCGACGTCGACAGAGCAGTACTTC	CASSPRGPTSTEQYF
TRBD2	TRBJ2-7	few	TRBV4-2	TGTGCCAGCAGCCAAGCGGGCCTAGCGGGACACAACGAGCAGTACTTC	CASSQAGLAGHNEQYF
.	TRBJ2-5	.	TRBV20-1	TGCAGTGCTGGAGAAAGATCTAGGGGATGGGAGACCCAGTACTTC	CSAGERSRGWETQYF
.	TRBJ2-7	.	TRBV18	TGTGCCAGCTCACGGGGGGTGAGCTCCTACGAGCAGTACTTC	CASSRGVSSYEQYF
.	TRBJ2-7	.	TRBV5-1	TGCGCCAGCAGCTTGGCCCCAGCCTCCTACGAGCAGTACTTC	CASSLAPASYEQYF
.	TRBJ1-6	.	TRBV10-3	TGTGCCATCAGTGAGCGACAGAGGCATAGGTCACCCCTCCACTTT	CAISERQRHRSPLHF
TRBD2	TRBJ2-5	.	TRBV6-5	TGTGCCAGCATGGATCAGGGACTAGCGGGAGGGCAAGAGACCCAGTACTTC	CASMDQGLAGGQETQYF
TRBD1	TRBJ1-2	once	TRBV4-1	TGCGCCAGTCGGGCCTGGACAGGGTTTGGCTACACCTTC	CASRAWTGFGYTF
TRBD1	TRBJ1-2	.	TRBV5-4	TGTGCCAGCAGCAGAAGACAGGGGCTGCTATACCGCTATGGCTACACCTTC	CASSRRQGLLYRYGYTF
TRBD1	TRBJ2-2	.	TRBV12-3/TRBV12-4	TGTGCCAGCAGTTCGAGGGGACAGGCGTACACCGGGGAGCTGTTTTTT	CASSSRGQAYTGELFF
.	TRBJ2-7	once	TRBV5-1	TGCGCCAGCAGCCCACCGGCCTACGAGCAGTACTTC	CASSPPAYEQYF
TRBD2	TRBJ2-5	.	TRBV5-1	TGCGCCAGCAGACCACCGGGACTAGCGGTAGAGACCCAGTACTTC	CASRPPGLAVETQYF
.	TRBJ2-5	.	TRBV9	TGTGCCAGCAGCTCCCACGCGGGAAAGACCCAGTACTTC	CASSSHAGKTQYF
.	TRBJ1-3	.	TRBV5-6	TGTGCCAGCAGCCTTCGAAACAGCGGAAACACCATATATTTT	CASSLRNSGNTIYF
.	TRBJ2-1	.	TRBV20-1	TGCAGTGTTAGGGTGTCGGGGGTTAGCTCCTACAATGAGCAGTTCTTC	CSVRVSGVSSYNEQFF
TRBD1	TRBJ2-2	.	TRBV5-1	TGCGCCAGCATGGACAGGTCGGGCACCGGGGAGCTGTTTTTT	CASMDRSGTGELFF
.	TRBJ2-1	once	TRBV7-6	TGTGCCAGCAGACGGGGGAGCTCCTACAATGAGCAGTTCTTC	CASRRGSSYNEQFF
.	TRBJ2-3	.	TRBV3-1	TGTGCCAGCAGCCAAGATGTGTGGGGGGTGGATACGCAGTATTTT	CASSQDVWGVDTQYF
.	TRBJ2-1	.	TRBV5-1	TGCGCCAGCAGCTGGGTCTGGGGGGCTTCCAAAAATGAGCAGTTCTTC	CASSWVWGASKNEQFF
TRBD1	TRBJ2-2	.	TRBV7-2	TGTGCCAGCAGCCCGGGACAGGGACGCACCGGGGAGCTGTTTTTT	CASSPGQGRTGELFF
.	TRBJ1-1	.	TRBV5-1	TGCGCCAGCAGCCCCGGGGGAGGGAATTATATGAACACTGAAGCTTTCTTT	CASSPGGGNYMNTEAFF
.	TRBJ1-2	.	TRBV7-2	TGTGCCAGCAGCTTCAATGGACAGTATGGCTACACCTTC	CASSFNGQYGYTF
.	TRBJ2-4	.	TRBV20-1	TGCAGTGCTAGTTCGAGAGGACTTACGCTAGCCAAAAACATTCAGTACTTC	CSASSRGLTLAKNIQYF